This T cell receptor beta chain appears in the sequencing data of a study of control samples from healthy donors and cancer patients. This CDR3 is 13 amino acids long. V was cut by 7 bases and J by 8 bases, with 12 bases left in between. Germline assignment: CDR1 MGHDK and CDR2 SYGVNS. Repertoires were generated with immunoSEQ multiplex PCR, while TCRdb's copy carries only in-frame clones and drops some. The repertoire holds about 170,000 clones, with 93% as singletons. This clonotype originated in a woman in her fifties or sixties in good health. Sequenced material: blood. The V and J genes are TRBV25-1 and TRBJ1-6; D remains unclear. The CDR3 sequence: CASTETDYSPLHF. CDR3 in DNA: TGTGCCAGCACGGAGACGGACTATTCACCCCTCCACTTT.